This passage covers 9 T cell receptor beta chains from one sample sequenced in a study of blood T cell repertoires in COVID-19. TCRdb keeps only in-frame clones here, not all; method: immunoSEQ multiplex PCR. The table lists over 200,000 clones, around 85% of them singletons. Sequencing was done on a sample of peripheral blood. Every receptor here comes from a man in his forties with acute or convalescent COVID-19.

This chain uses TRBV5-4 with TRBJ2-1; TRBD2 agrees at 9 bases. The CDR3 has 15 residues. From germline, CDR1 is SGHNT and CDR2 YYREEE (reference sequence). V lost 6 bases, J lost 4 bases, and 8 bases stayed unmatched. CDR3 DNA sequence: TGTGCCAGCACCCCTAGACTAGCGGTTTACAATGAGCAGTTCTTC. Its protein product is CASTPRLAVYNEQFF.

The V and J genes are TRBV7-2 and TRBJ2-2, with 10 bases lining up with TRBD2. V dropped 5 bases and J dropped 5; count of bases not matched to a gene: 14. Germline assignment: CDR1 SGHTA and CDR2 FQGNSA. This CDR3 has 18 residues. The CDR3 bases are TGTGCCAGCAGCCACTCTGCCGGAGCGGGAGGGGTAACCGGGGAGCTGTTTTTT. Translation gives CASSHSAGAGGVTGELFF.

The chain couples TRBV7-2 to TRBJ2-3; 8 bases align to TRBD2. The germline V gene encodes CDR1 SGHTA and CDR2 FQGNSA. The V segment lost 2 bases and the J segment 3 bases; nucleotides outside the gene matches: 7. The CDR3 runs 16 residues. The CDR3 coding sequence is TGTGCCAGCAGCTTATACTTAGCGGGGCGTACAGATACGCAGTATTTT. Translation gives CASSLYLAGRTDTQYF.

The genes are TRBV30 and TRBJ2-2; possibly TRBD2 for D (6 bases). The CDR3 length is 13 residues. Germline CDR1 and CDR2: GTSNPN and SVGIG (reference sequence). With 4 bases removed from V and 1 base from J, the gap between germline ends came to 7 bases. CDR3 sequence: CAWIAENTGELFF. CDR3 bases: TGTGCCTGGATAGCGGAGAACACCGGGGAGCTGTTTTTT.

The CDR3 sequence is CASSPWGQGAGNTIYF. The DNA for the CDR3 is TGCGCCAGCAGCCCGTGGGGACAGGGGGCAGGAAACACCATATATTTT. V and J are TRBV5-1 and TRBJ1-3; 12 nucleotides line up with TRBD1. This CDR3 region has 16 residues. Germline V gene sequence: CDR1 SGHRS, CDR2 YFSETQ. The V segment lost 4 bases and the J segment 4 bases; nucleotides outside the gene matches: 6.

The chain combines TRBV27 with TRBJ2-7; D may be TRBD1 (6 bases). The V end lost 4 bases, the J end lost 4 bases, and 14 bases lay between the germline ends. The CDR3 totals 14 residues. The V gene's germline CDR1 is MNHEY and CDR2 SMNVEV (reference sequence). CDR3 nucleotides: TGTGCCAGCAGTTCTGGACAGATCCCTTACGAGCAGTACTTC. As protein: CASSSGQIPYEQYF.

The chain has TRBV25-1 and TRBJ2-2; 7 positions agree with TRBD1. J gave up 4 bases and V 6 bases, and 8 bases lay outside the gene matches. This CDR3 region has 15 residues. Per the germline V gene, CDR1 is MGHDK and CDR2 is SYGVNS. CDR3 residues: CASRSTGSPTGELFF. CDR3 DNA: TGTGCCAGCAGATCGACAGGGTCCCCCACCGGGGAGCTGTTTTTT.

This chain joins TRBV7-3 and TRBJ2-3, with TRBD2 identical over 7 bases. The trim removed 8 bases at V and 1 base at J, leaving 12 bases unmatched. This CDR3 comprises 16 residues. Germline V CDR1 and CDR2: SGHTA, FQGTGA. CDR3 bases: TGTGCCAGCTTAGACCGCGCGGGGGATCGCACAGATACGCAGTATTTT. Encoded protein: CASLDRAGDRTDTQYF.

V gene TRBV11-2 combines with J gene TRBJ2-4, with D tentatively TRBD2 (5 bases). The germline CDR1 and CDR2 sequences are SGHAT and FQNNGV. The CDR3 contains 11 residues. The CDR3 protein is CAAARGDIQYF. In DNA form, the CDR3 reads TGTGCAGCTGCACGGGGAGACATTCAGTACTTC. The full variable domain, with the rest looked up from reference TRBV11-2 and TRBJ2-4, is EAGVAQSPRYKIIEKRQSVAFWCNPISGHATLYWYQQILGQGPKLLIQFQNNGVVDDSQLPKDRFSAERLKGVDSTLKIQPAKLEDSAVYLCAAARGDIQYFGAGTRLSVL.